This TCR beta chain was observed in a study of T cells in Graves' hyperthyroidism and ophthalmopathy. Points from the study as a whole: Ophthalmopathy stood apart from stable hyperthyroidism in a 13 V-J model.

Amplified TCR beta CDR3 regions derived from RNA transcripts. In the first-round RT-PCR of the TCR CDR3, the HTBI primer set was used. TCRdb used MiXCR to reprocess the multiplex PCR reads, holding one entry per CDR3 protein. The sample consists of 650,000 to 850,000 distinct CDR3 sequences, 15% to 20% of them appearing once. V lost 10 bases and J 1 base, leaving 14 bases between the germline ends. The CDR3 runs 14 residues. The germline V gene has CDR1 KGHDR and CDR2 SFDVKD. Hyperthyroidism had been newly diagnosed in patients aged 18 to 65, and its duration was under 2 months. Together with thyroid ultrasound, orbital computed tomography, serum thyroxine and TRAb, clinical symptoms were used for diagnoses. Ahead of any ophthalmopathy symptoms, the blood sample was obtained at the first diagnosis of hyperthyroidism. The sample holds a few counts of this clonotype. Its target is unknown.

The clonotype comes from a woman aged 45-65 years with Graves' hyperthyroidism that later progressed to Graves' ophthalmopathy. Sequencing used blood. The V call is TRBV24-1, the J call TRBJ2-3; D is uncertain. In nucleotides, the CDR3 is TGTGCCACGGCAGCAGGACCACGCACAGATACGCAGTATTTT. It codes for CATAAGPRTDTQYF.